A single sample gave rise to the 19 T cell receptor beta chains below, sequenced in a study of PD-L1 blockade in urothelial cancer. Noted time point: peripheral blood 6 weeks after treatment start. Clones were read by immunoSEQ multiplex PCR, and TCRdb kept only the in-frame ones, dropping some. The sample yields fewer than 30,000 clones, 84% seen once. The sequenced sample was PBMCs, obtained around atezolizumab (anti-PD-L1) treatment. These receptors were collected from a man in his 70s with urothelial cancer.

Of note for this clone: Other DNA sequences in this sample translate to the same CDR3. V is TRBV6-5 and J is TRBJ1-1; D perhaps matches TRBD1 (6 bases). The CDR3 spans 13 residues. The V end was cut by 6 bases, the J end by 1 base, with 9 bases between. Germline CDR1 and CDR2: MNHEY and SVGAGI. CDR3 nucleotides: TGTGCCAGCAGCCTACAGGGGAACACTGAAGCTTTCTTT. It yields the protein CASSLQGNTEAFF.

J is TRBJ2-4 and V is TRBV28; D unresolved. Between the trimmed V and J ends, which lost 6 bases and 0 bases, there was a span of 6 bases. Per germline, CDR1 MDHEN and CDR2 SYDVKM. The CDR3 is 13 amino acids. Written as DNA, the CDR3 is TGTGCCAGCAGCTTTTTAGCCAAAAACATTCAGTACTTC. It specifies CASSFLAKNIQYF. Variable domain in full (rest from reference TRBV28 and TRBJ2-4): DVKVTQSSRYLVKRTGEKVFLECVQDMDHENMFWYRQDPGLGLRLIYFSYDVKMKEKGDIPEGYSVSREKKERFSLILESASTNQTSMYLCASSFLAKNIQYFGAGTRLSVL.

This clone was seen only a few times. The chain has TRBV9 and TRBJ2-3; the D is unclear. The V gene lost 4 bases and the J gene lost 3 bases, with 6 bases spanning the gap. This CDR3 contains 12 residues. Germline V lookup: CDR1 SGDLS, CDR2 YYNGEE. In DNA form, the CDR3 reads TGTGCCAGCAGCTTACTAACAGATACGCAGTATTTT. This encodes CASSLLTDTQYF.

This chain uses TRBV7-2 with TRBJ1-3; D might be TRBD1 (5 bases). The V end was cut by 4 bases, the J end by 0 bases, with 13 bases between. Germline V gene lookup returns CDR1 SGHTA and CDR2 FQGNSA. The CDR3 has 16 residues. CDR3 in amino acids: CASSSGRSLSGNTIYF. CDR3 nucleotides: TGTGCCAGCAGCTCAGGGAGGTCCCTCTCTGGAAACACCATATATTTT.

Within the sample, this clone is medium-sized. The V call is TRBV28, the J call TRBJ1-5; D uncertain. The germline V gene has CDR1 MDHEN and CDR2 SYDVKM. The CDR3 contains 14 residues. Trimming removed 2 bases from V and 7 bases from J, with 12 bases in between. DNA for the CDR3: TGTGCCAGCAGTTTAGGAGGGTGGGAGCAGCCCCAGCATTTT. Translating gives CASSLGGWEQPQHF.

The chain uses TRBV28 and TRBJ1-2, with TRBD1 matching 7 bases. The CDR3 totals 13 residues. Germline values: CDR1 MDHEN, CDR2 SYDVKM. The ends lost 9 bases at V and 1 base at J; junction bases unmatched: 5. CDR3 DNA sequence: TGTGCCAGTGGGACAGTTCTTAACTATGGCTACACCTTC. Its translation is CASGTVLNYGYTF.

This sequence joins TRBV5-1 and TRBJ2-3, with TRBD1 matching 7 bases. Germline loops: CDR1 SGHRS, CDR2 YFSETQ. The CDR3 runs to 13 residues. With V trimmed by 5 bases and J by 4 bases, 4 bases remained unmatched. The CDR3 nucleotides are TGCGCCAGCAGTGACGGACAGGCAGATACGCAGTATTTT. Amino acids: CASSDGQADTQYF.

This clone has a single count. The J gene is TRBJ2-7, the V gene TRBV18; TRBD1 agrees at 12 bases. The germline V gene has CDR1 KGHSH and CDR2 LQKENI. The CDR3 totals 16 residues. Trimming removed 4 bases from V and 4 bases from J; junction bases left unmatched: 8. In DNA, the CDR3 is TGTGCCAGCTCACTCCAGGGACAGGGGGCGGGTTACGAGCAGTACTTC. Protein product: CASSLQGQGAGYEQYF.

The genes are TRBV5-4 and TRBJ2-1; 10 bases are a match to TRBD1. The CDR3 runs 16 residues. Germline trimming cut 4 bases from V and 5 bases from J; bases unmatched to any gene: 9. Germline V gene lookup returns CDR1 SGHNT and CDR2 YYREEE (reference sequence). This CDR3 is CASSPAPTGGNNEQFF. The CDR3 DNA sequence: TGTGCCAGCAGCCCCGCACCGACAGGGGGCAACAATGAGCAGTTCTTC. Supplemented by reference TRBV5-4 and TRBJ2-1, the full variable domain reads ETGVTQSPTHLIKTRGQQVTLRCSSQSGHNTVSWYQQALGQGPQFIFQYYREEENGRGNFPPRFSGLQFPNYSSELNVNALELDDSALYLCASSPAPTGGNNEQFFGPGTRLTVL.

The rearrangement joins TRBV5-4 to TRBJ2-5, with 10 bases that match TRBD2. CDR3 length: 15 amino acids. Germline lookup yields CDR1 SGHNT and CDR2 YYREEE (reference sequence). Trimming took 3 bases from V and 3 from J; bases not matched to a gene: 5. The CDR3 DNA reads TGTGCCAGCAGCTCCCCCCTAGCGGGGGAAGAGACCCAGTACTTC. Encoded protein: CASSSPLAGEETQYF.

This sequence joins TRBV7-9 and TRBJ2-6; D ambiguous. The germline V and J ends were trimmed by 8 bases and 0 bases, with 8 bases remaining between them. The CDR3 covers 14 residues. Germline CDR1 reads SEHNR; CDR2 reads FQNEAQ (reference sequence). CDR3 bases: TGTGCCAGCGGCACAGACTCTGGGGCCAACGTCCTGACTTTC. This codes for CASGTDSGANVLTF.

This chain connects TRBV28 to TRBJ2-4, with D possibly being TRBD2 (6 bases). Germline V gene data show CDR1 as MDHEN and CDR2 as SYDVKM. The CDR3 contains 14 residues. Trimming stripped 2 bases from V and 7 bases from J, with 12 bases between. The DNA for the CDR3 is TGTGCCAGCAGTTTAAGGGGAGGTCAGAACATTCAGTACTTC. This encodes CASSLRGGQNIQYF. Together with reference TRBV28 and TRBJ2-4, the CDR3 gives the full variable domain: DVKVTQSSRYLVKRTGEKVFLECVQDMDHENMFWYRQDPGLGLRLIYFSYDVKMKEKGDIPEGYSVSREKKERFSLILESASTNQTSMYLCASSLRGGQNIQYFGAGTRLSVL.

The CDR3 loop reads CASSLTGVSYNEQFF. As DNA, the CDR3 is TGCGCCAGCAGCTTAACAGGGGTCTCCTACAATGAGCAGTTCTTC. V and J are TRBV5-1 and TRBJ2-1; 7 bases match TRBD1. The junction had 2 bases not matched to a gene; V was cut back by 2 bases and J by 0 bases. The germline V gene has CDR1 SGHRS and CDR2 YFSETQ. The CDR3 totals 15 residues.

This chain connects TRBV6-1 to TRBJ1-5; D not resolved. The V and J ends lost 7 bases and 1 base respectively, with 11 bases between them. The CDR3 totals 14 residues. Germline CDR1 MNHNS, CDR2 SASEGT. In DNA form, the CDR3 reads TGTGCCAGCACCGAGTCAGGAAGCAATCAGCCCCAGCATTTT. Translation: CASTESGSNQPQHF.

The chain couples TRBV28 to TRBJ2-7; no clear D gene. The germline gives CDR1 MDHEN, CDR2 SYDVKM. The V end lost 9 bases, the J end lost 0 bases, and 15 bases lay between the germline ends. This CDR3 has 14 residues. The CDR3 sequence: CASGYAVSSYEQYF. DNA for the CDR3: TGTGCCAGTGGTTATGCGGTTAGCTCCTACGAGCAGTACTTC.

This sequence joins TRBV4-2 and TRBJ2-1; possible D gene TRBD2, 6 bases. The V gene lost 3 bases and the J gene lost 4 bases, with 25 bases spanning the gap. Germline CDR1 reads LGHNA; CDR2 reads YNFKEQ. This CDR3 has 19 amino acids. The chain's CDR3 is CASSQGRGGAELQYNEQFF. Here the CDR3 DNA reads TGTGCCAGCAGCCAGGGGCGGGGAGGAGCGGAACTCCAATACAATGAGCAGTTCTTC.

The CDR3 DNA is TGTGCCAGCAGCCTTGACAGAGCAGATACGCAGTATTTT. This sequence encodes CASSLDRADTQYF. V gene TRBV7-7 combines with J gene TRBJ2-3; possibly TRBD1 for D (5 bases). The CDR3 totals 13 residues. In germline, CDR1 is SSHAT, CDR2 FNYEAQ (reference sequence). The germline V and J ends were trimmed by 5 bases and 4 bases, with 10 bases remaining between them.

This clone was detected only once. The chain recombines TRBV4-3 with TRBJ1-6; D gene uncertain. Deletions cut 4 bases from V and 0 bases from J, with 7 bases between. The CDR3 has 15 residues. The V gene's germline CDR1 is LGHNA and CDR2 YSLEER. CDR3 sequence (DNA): TGCGCCAGCAGCCTGCGAAGCTCCTATAATTCACCCCTCCACTTT. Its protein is CASSLRSSYNSPLHF.

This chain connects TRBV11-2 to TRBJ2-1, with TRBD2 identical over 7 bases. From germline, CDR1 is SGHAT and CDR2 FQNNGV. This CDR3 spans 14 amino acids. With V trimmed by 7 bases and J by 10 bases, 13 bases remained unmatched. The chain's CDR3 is CASTPGEGLWEQFF. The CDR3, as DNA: TGTGCCAGCACCCCCGGGGAGGGTTTGTGGGAGCAGTTCTTC.